The entry below describes one T cell receptor beta chain. Its specificity is unknown. The record originates from a study of shared clonotypes between healthy human individuals. Study results and caveats: Clonotypes shared by all four donors outscored non-shared clonotypes in generation probability.

The repertoire was sequenced with immunoSEQ multiplex PCR; TCRdb's copy has only in-frame clones and lacks some. The sample gives fewer than 3 million clones, 85% to 95% of which show up once; 0.37% is in the top ten. The V gene end was trimmed by 0 bases and the J gene end by 0 bases; junction bases not matched to a gene: 6. CDR1 and CDR2 from the germline V gene are LGHNA and YSLEER. The CDR3 extends over 18 amino acids. Sequencing was carried out using naive CD4+ T cells from PBMCs. This sample's subset: CD45RA+ positively selected. The rearrangement links TRBV4-3 to TRBJ2-3; TRBD2 matches 10 bases. This TCR was recovered from a man younger than 30 in good health. Some clones in this sample may be carry-over from other donors' samples. CDR3 protein: CASSQDLRSGRSTDTQYF. CDR3 coding DNA: TGCGCCAGCAGCCAAGATCTCCGTAGCGGGAGGAGCACAGATACGCAGTATTTT.